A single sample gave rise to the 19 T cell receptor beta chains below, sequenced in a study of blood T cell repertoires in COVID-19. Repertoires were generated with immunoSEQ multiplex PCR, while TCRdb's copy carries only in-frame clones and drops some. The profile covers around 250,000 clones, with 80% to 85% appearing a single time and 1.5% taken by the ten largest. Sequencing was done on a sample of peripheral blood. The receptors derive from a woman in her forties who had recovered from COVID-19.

The CDR3 spells CAWSPSSGNTIYF. The DNA for the CDR3 is TGTGCCTGGAGTCCATCCTCTGGAAACACCATATATTTT. The chain links TRBV30 to TRBJ1-3, with D uncertain. Germline-derived CDR1 and CDR2 are GTSNPN and SVGIG (reference sequence). V gave up 2 bases and J gave up 0 bases, with 5 bases separating them. The length of the CDR3 is 13 residues.

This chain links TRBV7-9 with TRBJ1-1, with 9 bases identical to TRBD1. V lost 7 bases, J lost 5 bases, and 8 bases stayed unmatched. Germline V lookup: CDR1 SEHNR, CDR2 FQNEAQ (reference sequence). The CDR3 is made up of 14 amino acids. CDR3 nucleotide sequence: TGTGCCAGCATCCCCCTGACAGGGGGGACTGAAGCTTTCTTT. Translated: CASIPLTGGTEAFF.

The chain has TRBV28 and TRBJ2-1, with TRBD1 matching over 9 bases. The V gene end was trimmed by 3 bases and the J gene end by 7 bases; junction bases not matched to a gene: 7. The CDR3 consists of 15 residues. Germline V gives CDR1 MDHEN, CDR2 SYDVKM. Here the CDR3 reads CASSLGDRVGNEQFF. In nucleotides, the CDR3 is TGTGCCAGCAGTTTGGGGGACAGGGTAGGGAATGAGCAGTTCTTC.

The CDR3 reads CASSSPYSPRDTQYF. CDR3 DNA: TGTGCCAGCAGTTCACCTTACTCCCCTCGGGATACGCAGTATTTT. The chain has TRBV28 and TRBJ2-3; no firm D call. The CDR3 has 15 residues. Germline V gene sequence: CDR1 MDHEN, CDR2 SYDVKM. V was clipped by 4 bases and J by 6 bases, with 17 bases between them.

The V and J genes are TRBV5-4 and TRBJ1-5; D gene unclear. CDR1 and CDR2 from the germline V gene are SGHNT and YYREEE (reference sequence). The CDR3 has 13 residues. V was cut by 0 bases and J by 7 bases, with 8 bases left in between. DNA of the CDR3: TGTGCCAGCAGCTTGGATGGGGAGCAGCCCCAGCATTTT. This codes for CASSLDGEQPQHF. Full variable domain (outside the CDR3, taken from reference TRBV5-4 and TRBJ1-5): ETGVTQSPTHLIKTRGQQVTLRCSSQSGHNTVSWYQQALGQGPQFIFQYYREEENGRGNFPPRFSGLQFPNYSSELNVNALELDDSALYLCASSLDGEQPQHFGDGTRLSIL.

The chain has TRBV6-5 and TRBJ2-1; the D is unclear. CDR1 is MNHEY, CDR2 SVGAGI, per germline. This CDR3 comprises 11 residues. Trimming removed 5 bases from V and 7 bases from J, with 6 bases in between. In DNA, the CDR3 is TGTGCCAGCAGTCGCTATAATGAGCAGTTCTTC. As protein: CASSRYNEQFF.

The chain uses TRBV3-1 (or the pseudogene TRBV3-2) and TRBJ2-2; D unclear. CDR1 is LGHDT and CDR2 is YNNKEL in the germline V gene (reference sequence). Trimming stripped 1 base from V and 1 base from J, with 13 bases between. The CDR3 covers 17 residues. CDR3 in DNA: TGTGCCAGCAGCCAAGTTACAGTTAACAGGAACACCGGGGAGCTGTTTTTT. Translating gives CASSQVTVNRNTGELFF.

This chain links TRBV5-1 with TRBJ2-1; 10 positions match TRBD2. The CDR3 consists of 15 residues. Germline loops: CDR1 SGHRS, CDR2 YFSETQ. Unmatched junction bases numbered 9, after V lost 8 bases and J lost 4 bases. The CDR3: CASRSGGEKYNEQFF. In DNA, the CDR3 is TGCGCCAGTCGGAGCGGGGGGGAAAAATACAATGAGCAGTTCTTC. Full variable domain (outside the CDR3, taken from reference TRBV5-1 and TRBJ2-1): KAGVTQTPRYLIKTRGQQVTLSCSPISGHRSVSWYQQTPGQGLQFLFEYFSETQRNKGNFPGRFSGRQFSNSRSEMNVSTLELGDSALYLCASRSGGEKYNEQFFGPGTRLTVL.

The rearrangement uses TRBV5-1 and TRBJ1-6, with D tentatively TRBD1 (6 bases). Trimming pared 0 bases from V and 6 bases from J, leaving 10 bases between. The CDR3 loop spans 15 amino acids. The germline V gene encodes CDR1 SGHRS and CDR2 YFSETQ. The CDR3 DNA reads TGCGCCAGCAGCTTGGAGCAGGGGCGTAATTCACCCCTCCACTTT. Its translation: CASSLEQGRNSPLHF.

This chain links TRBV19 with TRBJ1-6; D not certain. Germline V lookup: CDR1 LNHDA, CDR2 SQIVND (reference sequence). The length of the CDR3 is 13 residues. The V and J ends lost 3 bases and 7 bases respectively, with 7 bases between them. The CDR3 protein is CASSISTNSPLHF. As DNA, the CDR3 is TGTGCCAGTAGTATTTCGACAAATTCACCCCTCCACTTT. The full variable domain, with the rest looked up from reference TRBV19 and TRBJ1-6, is DGGITQSPKYLFRKEGQNVTLSCEQNLNHDAMYWYRQDPGQGLRLIYYSQIVNDFQKGDIAEGYSVSREKKESFPLTVTSAQKNPTAFYLCASSISTNSPLHFGNGTRLTVT.

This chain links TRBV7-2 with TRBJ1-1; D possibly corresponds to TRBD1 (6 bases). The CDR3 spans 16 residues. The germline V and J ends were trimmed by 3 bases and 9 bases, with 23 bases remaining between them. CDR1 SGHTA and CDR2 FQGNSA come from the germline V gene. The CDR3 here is CASSFFPRGRDIKAFF. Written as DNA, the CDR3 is TGTGCCAGCAGCTTTTTCCCCCGCGGGAGGGACATTAAAGCTTTCTTT.

The CDR3 DNA follows: TGTGCCAGCAGCACTGGGACAGCGAACACCGGGGAGCTGTTTTTT. Translating it yields CASSTGTANTGELFF. V gene TRBV28 combines with J gene TRBJ2-2, with 7 bases fitting TRBD1. Trimming removed 6 bases from V and 0 bases from J; junction bases left unmatched: 4. In germline, CDR1 is MDHEN, CDR2 SYDVKM. There are 15 residues in the CDR3.

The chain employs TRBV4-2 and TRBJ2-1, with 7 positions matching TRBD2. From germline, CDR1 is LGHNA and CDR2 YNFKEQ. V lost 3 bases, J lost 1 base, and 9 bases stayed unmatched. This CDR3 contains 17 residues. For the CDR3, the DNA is TGTGCCAGCAGCCAGCGTGCCGGGGGGAGGTCCTACAATGAGCAGTTCTTC. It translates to CASSQRAGGRSYNEQFF.

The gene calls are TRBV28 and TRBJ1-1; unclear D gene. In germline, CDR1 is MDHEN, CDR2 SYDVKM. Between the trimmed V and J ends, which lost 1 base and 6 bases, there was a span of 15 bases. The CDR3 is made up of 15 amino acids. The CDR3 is CASSLSGRGIAEAFF. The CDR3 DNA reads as TGTGCCAGCAGTTTATCTGGCAGAGGGATAGCTGAAGCTTTCTTT.

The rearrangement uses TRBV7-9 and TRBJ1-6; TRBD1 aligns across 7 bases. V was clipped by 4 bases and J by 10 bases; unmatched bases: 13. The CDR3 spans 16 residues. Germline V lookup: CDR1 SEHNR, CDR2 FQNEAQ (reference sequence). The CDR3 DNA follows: TGTGCCAGCAGCTCAACCCTGACAGGGTCTTGGTCACCCCTCCACTTT. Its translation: CASSSTLTGSWSPLHF.

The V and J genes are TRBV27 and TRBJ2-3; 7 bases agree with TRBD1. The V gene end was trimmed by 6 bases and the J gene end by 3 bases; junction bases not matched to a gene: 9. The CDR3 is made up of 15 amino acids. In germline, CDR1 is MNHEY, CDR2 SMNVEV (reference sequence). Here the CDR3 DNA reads TGTGCCAGCAGCTTAAGCAGGGGGTGGACAGATACGCAGTATTTT. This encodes CASSLSRGWTDTQYF.

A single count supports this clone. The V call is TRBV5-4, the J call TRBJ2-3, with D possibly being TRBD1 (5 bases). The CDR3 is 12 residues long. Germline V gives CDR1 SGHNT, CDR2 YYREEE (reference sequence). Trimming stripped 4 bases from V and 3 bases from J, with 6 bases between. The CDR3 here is CASSRQTDTQYF. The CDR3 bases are TGTGCCAGCAGCCGACAGACAGATACGCAGTATTTT.

Here the CDR3 DNA reads TGTGCCAGCTCACCACGGGCAGGGGCAAGTCACGAGCAGTACTTC. Translation gives CASSPRAGASHEQYF. V is TRBV18 and J is TRBJ2-7, with a possible D match to TRBD1 (6 bases). Between the trimmed V and J ends, which lost 1 base and 5 bases, there was a span of 15 bases. Germline lookup yields CDR1 KGHSH and CDR2 LQKENI. The CDR3 totals 15 residues.

CDR3 region: CASSSGERNYGYTF. DNA for the CDR3: TGTGCCAGTAGTAGCGGGGAACGGAACTATGGCTACACCTTC. The chain is built from TRBV19 and TRBJ1-2; D uncertain. The length of the CDR3 is 14 residues. Trimming left V 4 bases short and J 2 bases short, with 11 bases between. Germline V lookup: CDR1 LNHDA, CDR2 SQIVND (reference sequence).